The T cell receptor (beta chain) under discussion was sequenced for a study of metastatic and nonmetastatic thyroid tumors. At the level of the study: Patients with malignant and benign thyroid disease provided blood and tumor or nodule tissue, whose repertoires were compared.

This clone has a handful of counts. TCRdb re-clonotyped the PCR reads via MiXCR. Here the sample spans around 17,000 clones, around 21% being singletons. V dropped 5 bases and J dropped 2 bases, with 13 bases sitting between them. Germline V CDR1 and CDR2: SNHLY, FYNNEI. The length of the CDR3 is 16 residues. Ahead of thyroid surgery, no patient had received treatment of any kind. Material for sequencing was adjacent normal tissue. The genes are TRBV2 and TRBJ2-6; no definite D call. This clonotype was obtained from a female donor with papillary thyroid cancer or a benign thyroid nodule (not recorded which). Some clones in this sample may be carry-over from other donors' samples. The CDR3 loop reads CASSLGFLTGANVLTF. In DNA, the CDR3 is TGTGCCAGCAGTCTTGGATTCCTAACTGGGGCCAACGTCCTGACTTTC. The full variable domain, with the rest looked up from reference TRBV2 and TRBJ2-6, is EPEVTQTPSHQVTQMGQEVILRCVPISNHLYFYWYRQILGQKVEFLVSFYNNEISEKSEIFDDQFSVERPDGSNFTLKIRSTKLEDSAMYFCASSLGFLTGANVLTFGAGSRLTVL.